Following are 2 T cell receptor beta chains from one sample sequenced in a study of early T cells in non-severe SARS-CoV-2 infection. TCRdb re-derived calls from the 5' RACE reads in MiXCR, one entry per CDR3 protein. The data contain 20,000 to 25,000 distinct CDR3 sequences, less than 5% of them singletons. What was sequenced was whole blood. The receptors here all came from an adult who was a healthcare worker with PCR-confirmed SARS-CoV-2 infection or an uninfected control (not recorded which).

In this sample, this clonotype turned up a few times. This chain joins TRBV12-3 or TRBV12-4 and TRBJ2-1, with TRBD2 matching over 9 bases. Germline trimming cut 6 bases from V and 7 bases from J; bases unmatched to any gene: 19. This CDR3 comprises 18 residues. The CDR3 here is CASSPLSSRGRAGNEQFF. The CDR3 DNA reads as TGTGCCAGCAGCCCCCTGTCTTCTCGCGGGAGGGCCGGTAATGAGCAGTTCTTC.

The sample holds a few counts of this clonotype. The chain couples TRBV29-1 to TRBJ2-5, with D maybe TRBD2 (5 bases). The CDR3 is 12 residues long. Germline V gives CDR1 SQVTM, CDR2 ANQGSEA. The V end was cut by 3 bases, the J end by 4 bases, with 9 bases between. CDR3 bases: TGCAGCGTTGACTCCGGAGGAGAGACCCAGTACTTC. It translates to CSVDSGGETQYF.